These 27 T cell receptor beta chains were all obtained from the same sample, sequenced in a study of early T cells in non-severe SARS-CoV-2 infection. TCRdb called the 5' RACE reads again in MiXCR, with one record for every CDR3 protein. The top ten hold roughly 6.4% of the sample, which has tens of thousands of distinct CDR3 sequences, over 13% seen once. The sample consisted of whole blood. The origin of the receptors is an adult who was a healthcare worker with PCR-confirmed SARS-CoV-2 infection or an uninfected control (not recorded which).

The chain recombines TRBV11-3 with TRBJ2-7; 7 bases map to TRBD2. The CDR3 sequence is 14 residues long. V lost 5 bases and J lost 2; bases outside the gene matches: 6. Germline CDR1 and CDR2: SGHNT and YENEEA. The CDR3 sequence is CASSQGGGTYEQYF. CDR3 DNA: TGTGCCAGCAGCCAAGGCGGGGGTACCTACGAGCAGTACTTC.

This clonotype showed up just a few times. This rearrangement joins TRBV7-9 to TRBJ2-3; 9 bases align to TRBD2. Germline CDR1 is SEHNR and CDR2 is FQNEAQ (reference sequence). The V and J ends lost 5 bases and 2 bases, in that order; junction bases with no gene match: 20. The CDR3 is 20 amino acids. The CDR3 here is CASSRRQGATVAGDTDTQYF. The CDR3 nucleotides read TGTGCCAGCAGCCGCCGACAGGGCGCGACCGTAGCGGGGGACACAGATACGCAGTATTTT.

This clonotype was seen only a few times. This chain joins TRBV7-6 and TRBJ2-5; perhaps TRBD2 as D (6 bases). CDR1 and CDR2 from the germline V gene are SGHVS and FNYEAQ. The CDR3 has 19 residues. Deletions cut 0 bases from V and 0 bases from J, with 20 bases between. CDR3 DNA: TGTGCCAGCAGCTTAGCCGACCCGGCTCTAGCGCGATACCAAGAGACCCAGTACTTC. This encodes CASSLADPALARYQETQYF.

The rearrangement uses TRBV11-2 and TRBJ1-6; D gene unclear. CDR3 length: 14 residues. V was trimmed by 0 bases and J by 7 bases, leaving 7 bases between them. Germline-derived CDR1 and CDR2 are SGHAT and FQNNGV. The CDR3 protein is CASSLEGRNSPLHF. The CDR3 DNA follows: TGTGCCAGCAGCTTAGAAGGGAGAAATTCACCCCTCCACTTT. The full variable domain, its missing parts supplied by reference TRBV11-2 and TRBJ1-6, is EAGVAQSPRYKIIEKRQSVAFWCNPISGHATLYWYQQILGQGPKLLIQFQNNGVVDDSQLPKDRFSAERLKGVDSTLKIQPAKLEDSAVYLCASSLEGRNSPLHFGNGTRLTVT.

This clonotype occurred a few times. The rearrangement links TRBV12-3 or TRBV12-4 to TRBJ1-2; tentatively, D is TRBD1 (6 bases). The CDR3 contains 18 residues. The V and J ends lost 6 bases and 4 bases respectively, with 27 bases between them. CDR3 nucleotide sequence: TGTGCCAGCAGCTCAGGGGCAGGAGACAGGCTACTTCGCTATGGCTACACCTTC. Protein: CASSSGAGDRLLRYGYTF.

This clonotype came up a few times. The chain couples TRBV5-1 to TRBJ2-7; weak D call: TRBD2 (6 bases). Between the trimmed V and J ends, which lost 0 bases and 5 bases, there was a span of 12 bases. Germline V gene data show CDR1 as SGHRS and CDR2 as YFSETQ. The CDR3 sequence is 14 residues long. The CDR3 is CASSLVGSGNEQYF. CDR3 coding DNA: TGCGCCAGCAGCTTGGTCGGGAGTGGGAACGAGCAGTACTTC.

This chain uses TRBV24-1 with TRBJ1-5; D unclear. V was clipped by 6 bases and J by 7 bases, with 3 bases between them. Per the germline V gene, CDR1 is KGHDR and CDR2 is SFDVKD. This CDR3 has 10 residues. The CDR3 sequence is CATSYQPQHF. In DNA form, the CDR3 reads TGTGCCACCAGTTACCAGCCCCAGCATTTT.

This clonotype was counted ten times or more. The chain recombines TRBV20-1 with TRBJ1-5, with D uncertain. Germline V CDR1 and CDR2: DFQATT, SNEGSKA (reference sequence). V shed 3 bases and J shed 0 bases, with 12 bases lying between them. The CDR3 covers 15 residues. The CDR3 reads CSASGGDYSNQPQHF. The CDR3 nucleotides read TGCAGTGCTAGTGGCGGGGATTATAGCAATCAGCCCCAGCATTTT.

In this sample, this clonotype turned up many times. The chain combines TRBV7-2 with TRBJ2-7; 11 bases fit TRBD2. CDR1 and CDR2 (germline): SGHTA, FQGNSA. After removal of 5 bases from V and 5 bases from J, the junction contained 5 bases not matched to a gene. The CDR3 runs to 14 residues. CDR3 residues: CASSQLAGVDEQYF. The CDR3 DNA reads TGTGCCAGCAGCCAACTAGCGGGAGTTGACGAGCAGTACTTC.

CDR3 nucleotide sequence: TGTGCCAGGCTTCGGGACCCCGGACCAGATACGCAGTATTTT. It codes for CARLRDPGPDTQYF. The J gene is TRBJ2-3, the V gene TRBV28; D tentatively reads TRBD1 or TRBD2 (5 bases each). Trimming pared 9 bases from V and 4 bases from J, leaving 17 bases between. The CDR3 length is 14 residues. The germline V gene encodes CDR1 MDHEN and CDR2 SYDVKM.

J is TRBJ1-1 and V is TRBV7-9, with 8 bases lining up with TRBD1. V shed 5 bases and J 1 base; nucleotides not matched to a gene: 6. Germline values: CDR1 SEHNR, CDR2 FQNEAQ (reference sequence). This CDR3 region has 15 residues. This CDR3 is CASSTRRGPNTEAFF. As DNA, the CDR3 is TGTGCCAGCAGCACCCGCAGGGGGCCGAACACTGAAGCTTTCTTT.

V is TRBV2 and J is TRBJ1-5, with 8 bases that match TRBD1. This CDR3 has 15 residues. J gave up 6 bases and V 7 bases, and 11 bases lay outside the gene matches. The V gene's germline CDR1 is SNHLY and CDR2 FYNNEI. Here the CDR3 reads CASTSDRGLGQPQHF. In DNA, the CDR3 is TGTGCCAGCACCTCCGACAGGGGTCTAGGTCAGCCCCAGCATTTT.

This chain uses TRBV28 with TRBJ2-5; perhaps TRBD2 as D (5 bases). The V gene lost 1 base and the J gene lost 4 bases, with 10 bases spanning the gap. The CDR3 covers 14 residues. Per the germline V gene, CDR1 is MDHEN and CDR2 is SYDVKM. This CDR3 is CASSLLARAETQYF. The CDR3 DNA reads as TGTGCCAGCAGTTTATTAGCGCGGGCAGAGACCCAGTACTTC.

The chain uses TRBV7-8 and TRBJ1-6; D unresolved. Looked up from germline, CDR1 is SGHVS and CDR2 is FQNEAQ. The CDR3 has 13 amino acids. V dropped 2 bases and J dropped 3 bases, with 2 bases sitting between them. This CDR3 is CASSLSYNSPLHF. In DNA, the CDR3 is TGTGCCAGCAGCTTAAGCTATAATTCACCCCTCCACTTT.

This clonotype was observed at least ten times. The CDR3 coding sequence is TGTGCCAGCAGCCATAAGGGATCAAGAAACACCATATATTTT. Translated: CASSHKGSRNTIYF. The chain combines TRBV5-4 with TRBJ1-3; D gene unclear. Germline-derived CDR1 and CDR2 are SGHNT and YYREEE (reference sequence). This CDR3 spans 14 amino acids. V lost 4 bases and J 5 bases, leaving 13 bases between the germline ends.

There are many counts of this clonotype. V and J are TRBV2 and TRBJ1-5; D call uncertain. The CDR3 is 14 residues long. V was trimmed by 3 bases and J by 2 bases, leaving 8 bases between them. CDR1 is SNHLY, CDR2 FYNNEI, per germline. This chain's CDR3 is CASSELPGNQPQHF. The CDR3 region has the DNA TGTGCCAGCAGTGAGTTGCCAGGCAATCAGCCCCAGCATTTT.

This clonotype was seen more than once but under ten times. The chain has TRBV7-9 and TRBJ1-4; D is ambiguous. The CDR3 sequence is 17 residues long. Trimming took 2 bases from V and 0 from J, leaving 13 bases between them. Germline V gives CDR1 SEHNR, CDR2 FQNEAQ (reference sequence). The CDR3 bases are TGTGCCAGCAGCTTAACGGACGTCCCTGCAACTAATGAAAAACTGTTTTTT. This codes for CASSLTDVPATNEKLFF.

The table lists this clonotype with many counts. The gene calls are TRBV20-1 and TRBJ2-3; D unclear. The CDR3 sequence is 11 residues long. V was clipped by 7 bases and J by 6 bases, with 11 bases between them. Germline V gene sequence: CDR1 DFQATT, CDR2 SNEGSKA (reference sequence). CDR3 bases: TGCAGTGGTTTGGTGCAGGATACGCAGTATTTT. Translated: CSGLVQDTQYF.

CDR3 residues: CASSSTPYTEAFF. CDR3 DNA: TGTGCCAGCAGCTCAACACCGTACACTGAAGCTTTCTTT. The V call is TRBV11-2, the J call TRBJ1-1; D remains unclear. The length of the CDR3 is 13 residues. Trimming shortened V by 4 bases and J by 3 bases, and 9 bases separated the two germline ends. CDR1 and CDR2 (germline): SGHAT, FQNNGV.

This clonotype was recorded a few times. The V gene is TRBV5-4, the J gene TRBJ2-2, with D possibly matching TRBD1 (6 bases). Germline CDR1 and CDR2: SGHNT and YYREEE (reference sequence). Trimming stripped 7 bases from V and 0 bases from J, with 7 bases between. This CDR3 is 13 amino acids long. Written as DNA, the CDR3 is TGTGCCAGCTGGACAGCGAACACCGGGGAGCTGTTTTTT. Its protein product is CASWTANTGELFF.

This clonotype has only a few counts. The rearrangement joins TRBV6-5 to TRBJ2-1; 8 positions match TRBD2. J lost 4 bases, V lost 6 bases, and 20 bases had no gene match. Per the germline V gene, CDR1 is MNHEY and CDR2 is SVGAGI. The CDR3 length is 19 residues. CDR3 loop: CASSPVVRSGSQRYNEQFF. The CDR3 nucleotides read TGTGCCAGCAGCCCTGTCGTGCGGAGCGGGAGTCAAAGGTACAATGAGCAGTTCTTC.

This clonotype came up a few times. The chain uses TRBV12-3 or TRBV12-4 and TRBJ2-3; D gene ambiguous. V lost 1 base and J lost 4, with 9 bases in between. CDR3 length: 14 amino acids. CDR3 coding DNA: TGTGCCAGCAGTTTAGAGCCTTTGGCAGATACGCAGTATTTT. Translating gives CASSLEPLADTQYF.

There are many counts of this clonotype. This chain uses TRBV5-1 with TRBJ1-4; D is undetermined. V shed 0 bases and J shed 7 bases, with 4 bases lying between them. Germline V lookup: CDR1 SGHRS, CDR2 YFSETQ. The CDR3 contains 12 residues. CDR3 residues: CASSLDGEKLFF. CDR3 DNA sequence: TGCGCCAGCAGCTTGGACGGTGAAAAACTGTTTTTT.

The chain uses TRBV18 and TRBJ1-5, with D tentatively TRBD1 (6 bases). V dropped 2 bases and J dropped 3 bases, with 14 bases sitting between them. Germline V gene sequence: CDR1 KGHSH, CDR2 LQKENI. The CDR3 consists of 16 residues. In nucleotides, the CDR3 is TGTGCCAGCTCACCAGGCAAGGGGGTTAACAATCAGCCCCAGCATTTT. Translated, it gives CASSPGKGVNNQPQHF. Using reference TRBV18 and TRBJ1-5 for the parts outside the CDR3, the full variable domain is NAGVMQNPRHLVRRRGQEARLRCSPMKGHSHVYWYRQLPEEGLKFMVYLQKENIIDESGMPKERFSAEFPKEGPSILRIQQVVRGDSAAYFCASSPGKGVNNQPQHFGDGTRLSIL.

This clonotype occurred a few times. This chain joins TRBV13 and TRBJ2-5; possibly TRBD1 for D (6 bases). Germline loops: CDR1 PRHDT, CDR2 FYEKMQ (reference sequence). The CDR3 has 12 residues. V lost 8 bases and J lost 3, with 10 bases in between. The CDR3 DNA sequence: TGTGCCAGCCGGGCAGGGGAAGAGACCCAGTACTTC. Translating it yields CASRAGEETQYF.

The V and J genes are TRBV20-1 and TRBJ2-7; 16 nucleotides align to TRBD2. CDR3 size: 18 residues. V lost 0 bases to trimming and J lost 7 bases; unmatched junction nucleotides: 12. The germline V gene has CDR1 DFQATT and CDR2 SNEGSKA (reference sequence). The CDR3 DNA follows: TGCAGTGCTAGAGATCGGGGACTAGCGGGAGGGCAGGGTCGAGAGCAGTACTTC. It yields the protein CSARDRGLAGGQGREQYF.

The V gene is TRBV5-1, the J gene TRBJ1-1; TRBD1 agrees at 10 bases. The CDR3 contains 16 residues. Germline CDR1 is SGHRS and CDR2 is YFSETQ. Germline trimming cut 2 bases from V and 6 bases from J; bases unmatched to any gene: 10. This CDR3 reads CASSFAGTGAIAEAFF. CDR3 bases: TGCGCCAGCAGCTTCGCCGGGACAGGGGCGATCGCTGAAGCTTTCTTT.